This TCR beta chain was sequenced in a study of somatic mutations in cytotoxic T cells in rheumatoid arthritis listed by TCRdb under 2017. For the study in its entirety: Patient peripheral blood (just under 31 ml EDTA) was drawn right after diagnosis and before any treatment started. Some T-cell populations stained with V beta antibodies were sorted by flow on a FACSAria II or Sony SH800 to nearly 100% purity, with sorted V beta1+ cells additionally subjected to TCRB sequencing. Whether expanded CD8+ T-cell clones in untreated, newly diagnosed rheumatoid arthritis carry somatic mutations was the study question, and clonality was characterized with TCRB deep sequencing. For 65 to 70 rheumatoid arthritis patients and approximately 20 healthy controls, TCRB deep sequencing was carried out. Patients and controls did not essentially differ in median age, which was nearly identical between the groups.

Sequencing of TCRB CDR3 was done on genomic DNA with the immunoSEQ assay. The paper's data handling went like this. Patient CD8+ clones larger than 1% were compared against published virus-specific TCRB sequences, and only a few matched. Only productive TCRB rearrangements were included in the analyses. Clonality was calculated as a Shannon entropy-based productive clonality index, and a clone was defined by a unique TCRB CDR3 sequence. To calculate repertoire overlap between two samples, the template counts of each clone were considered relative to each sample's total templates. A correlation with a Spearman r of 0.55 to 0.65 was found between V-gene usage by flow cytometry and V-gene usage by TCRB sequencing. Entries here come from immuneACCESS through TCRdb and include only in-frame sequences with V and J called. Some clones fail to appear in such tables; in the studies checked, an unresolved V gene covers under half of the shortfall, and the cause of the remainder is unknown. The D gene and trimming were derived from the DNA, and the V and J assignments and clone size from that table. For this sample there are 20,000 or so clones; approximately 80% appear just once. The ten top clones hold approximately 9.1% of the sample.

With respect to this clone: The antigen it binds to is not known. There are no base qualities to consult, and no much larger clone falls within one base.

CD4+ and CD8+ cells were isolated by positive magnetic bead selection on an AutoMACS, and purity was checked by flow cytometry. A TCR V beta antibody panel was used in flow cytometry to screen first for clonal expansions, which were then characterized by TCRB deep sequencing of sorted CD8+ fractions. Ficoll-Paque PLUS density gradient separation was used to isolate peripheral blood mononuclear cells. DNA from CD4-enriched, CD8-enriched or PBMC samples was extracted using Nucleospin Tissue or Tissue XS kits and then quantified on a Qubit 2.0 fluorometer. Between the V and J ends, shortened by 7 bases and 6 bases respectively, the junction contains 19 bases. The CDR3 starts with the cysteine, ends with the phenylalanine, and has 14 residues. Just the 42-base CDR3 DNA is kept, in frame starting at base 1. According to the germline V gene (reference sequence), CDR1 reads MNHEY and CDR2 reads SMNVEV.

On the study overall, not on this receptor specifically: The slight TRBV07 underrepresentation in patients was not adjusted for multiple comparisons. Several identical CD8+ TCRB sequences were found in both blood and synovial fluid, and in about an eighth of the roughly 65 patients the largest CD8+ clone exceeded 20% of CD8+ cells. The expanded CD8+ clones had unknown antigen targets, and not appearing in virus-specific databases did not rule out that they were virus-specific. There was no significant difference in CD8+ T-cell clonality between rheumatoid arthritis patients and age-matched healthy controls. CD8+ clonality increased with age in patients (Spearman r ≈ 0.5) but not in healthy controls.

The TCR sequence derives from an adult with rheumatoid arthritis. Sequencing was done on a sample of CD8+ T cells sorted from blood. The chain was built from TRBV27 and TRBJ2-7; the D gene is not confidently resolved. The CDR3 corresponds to CASNSHVVGSEQYF. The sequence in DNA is TGTGCCAGCAACTCTCATGTCGTAGGATCCGAGCAGTACTTC.